This T cell receptor (beta chain) was captured by sequencing in a study of identical twins. Study-level results: Excess sharing by twins proved weaker in beta out-of-frame sequences.

MiXCR, run by TCRdb on the 5' RACE reads, gives a single entry per CDR3 protein. The table records 300,000 to 400,000 distinct CDR3 sequences, 9% to 15% of them present only once. The germline gives CDR1 MNHEY, CDR2 SVGEGT. CDR3 size: 16 residues. V shed 0 bases and J 3 bases; nucleotides not matched to a gene: 7. Comments on this clonotype: Its target is unknown.

This sample also appeared in a second study, on yellow fever vaccine responses in identical twins.

The sequence came from a woman under 30 in good health. The sequenced material came from CD8+ T cells sorted from blood. This rearrangement joins TRBV6-2 or TRBV6-3 to TRBJ2-7, with TRBD1 matching over 8 bases. The CDR3 DNA reads as TGTGCCAGCAGTTACTCGACGACAGGGGCCGACTACGAGCAGTACTTC. As protein: CASSYSTTGADYEQYF.